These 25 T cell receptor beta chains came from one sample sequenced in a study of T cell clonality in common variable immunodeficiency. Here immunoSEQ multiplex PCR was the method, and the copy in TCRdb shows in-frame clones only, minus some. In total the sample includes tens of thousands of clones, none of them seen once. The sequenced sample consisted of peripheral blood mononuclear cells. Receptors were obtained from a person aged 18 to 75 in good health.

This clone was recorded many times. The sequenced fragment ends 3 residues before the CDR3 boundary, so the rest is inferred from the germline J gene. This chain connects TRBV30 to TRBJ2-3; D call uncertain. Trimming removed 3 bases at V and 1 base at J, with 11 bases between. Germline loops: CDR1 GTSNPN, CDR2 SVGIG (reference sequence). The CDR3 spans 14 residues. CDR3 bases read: TGTGCCTGGAGCCCGTACCTAGGCACAGATACG. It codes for CAWSPYLGTDT. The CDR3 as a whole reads CAWSPYLGTDTQYF.

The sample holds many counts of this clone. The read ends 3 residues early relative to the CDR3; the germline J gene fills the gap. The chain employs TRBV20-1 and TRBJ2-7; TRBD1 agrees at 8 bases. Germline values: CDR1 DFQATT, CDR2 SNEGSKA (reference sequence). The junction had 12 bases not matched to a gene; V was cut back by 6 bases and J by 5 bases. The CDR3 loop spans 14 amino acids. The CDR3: CSATGQGNRDEQYF. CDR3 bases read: TGCAGTGCAACAGGACAGGGCAATCGGGACGAG.

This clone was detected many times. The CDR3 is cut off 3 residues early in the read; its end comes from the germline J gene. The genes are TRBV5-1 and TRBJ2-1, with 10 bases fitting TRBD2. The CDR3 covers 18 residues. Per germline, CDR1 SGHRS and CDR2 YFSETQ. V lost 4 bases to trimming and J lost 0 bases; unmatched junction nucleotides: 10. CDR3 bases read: TGCGCCAGCAGCCCACCGGCTAGCGGGGGCCCCTCCTACAATGAG. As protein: CASSPPASGGPSYNE. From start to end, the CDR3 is CASSPPASGGPSYNEQFF.

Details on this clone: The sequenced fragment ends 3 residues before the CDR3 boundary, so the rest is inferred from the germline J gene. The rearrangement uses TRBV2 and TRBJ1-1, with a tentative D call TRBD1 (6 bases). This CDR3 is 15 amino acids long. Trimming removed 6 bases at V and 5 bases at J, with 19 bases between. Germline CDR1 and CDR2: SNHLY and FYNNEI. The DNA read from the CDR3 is TGTGCCAGCAGAGTTAAACAGGGATTATCGACTGAA. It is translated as CASRVKQGLSTE. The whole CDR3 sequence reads CASRVKQGLSTEAFF.

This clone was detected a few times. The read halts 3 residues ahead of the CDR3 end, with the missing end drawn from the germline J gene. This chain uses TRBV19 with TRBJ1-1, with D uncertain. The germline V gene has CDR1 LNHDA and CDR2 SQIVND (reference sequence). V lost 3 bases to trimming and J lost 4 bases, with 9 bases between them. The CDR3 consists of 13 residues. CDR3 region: CASSIYTLTEAFF. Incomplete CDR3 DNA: TGTGCCAGTAGTATTTACACCCTCACTGAA.

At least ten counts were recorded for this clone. The CDR3: CASSSLFQETQYF. CDR3 DNA (partial): TGTGCCAGCAGCTCTCTGTTCCAAGAGACC. The gene calls are TRBV7-9 and TRBJ2-5; D is undetermined. The CDR3 end lies 3 residues beyond the end of the read and is filled in from the germline J gene. V shed 4 bases and J shed 1 base, with 7 bases lying between them. Germline CDR1 is SEHNR and CDR2 is FQNEAQ (reference sequence). This CDR3 comprises 13 residues.

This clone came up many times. The CDR3 spells CASSEPTGGTTGANVLTF. The covered CDR3 bases are TGTGCCAGCAGTGAACCTACAGGGGGAACTACTGGGGCCAACGTC. The chain carries TRBV2 and TRBJ2-6; 8 bases are a match to TRBD1. Sequencing ends 3 residues short of the CDR3 end; the germline J gene provides the rest. Germline CDR1 SNHLY, CDR2 FYNNEI. The J segment lost 2 bases and the V segment lost 2 bases, leaving 8 bases of the junction unmatched. This CDR3 has 18 amino acids.

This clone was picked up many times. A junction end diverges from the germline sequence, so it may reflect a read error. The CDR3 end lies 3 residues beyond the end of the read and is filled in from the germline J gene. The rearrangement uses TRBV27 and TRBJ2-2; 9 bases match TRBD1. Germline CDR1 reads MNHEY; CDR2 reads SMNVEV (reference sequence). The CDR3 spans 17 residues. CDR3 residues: CSSRQKGGQGTTGELFF. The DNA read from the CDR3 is TGTTCCAGCAGACAAAAAGGGGGACAGGGAACCACCGGGGAG.

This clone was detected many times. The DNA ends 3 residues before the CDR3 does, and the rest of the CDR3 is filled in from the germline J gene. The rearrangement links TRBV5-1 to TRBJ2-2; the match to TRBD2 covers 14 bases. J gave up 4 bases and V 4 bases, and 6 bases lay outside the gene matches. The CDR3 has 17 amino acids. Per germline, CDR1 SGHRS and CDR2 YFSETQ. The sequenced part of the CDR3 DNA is TGCGCCAGCAGCCGACAGGGGACTAGCGGGGGCACCGGGGAG. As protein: CASSRQGTSGGTGE. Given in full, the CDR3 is CASSRQGTSGGTGELFF.

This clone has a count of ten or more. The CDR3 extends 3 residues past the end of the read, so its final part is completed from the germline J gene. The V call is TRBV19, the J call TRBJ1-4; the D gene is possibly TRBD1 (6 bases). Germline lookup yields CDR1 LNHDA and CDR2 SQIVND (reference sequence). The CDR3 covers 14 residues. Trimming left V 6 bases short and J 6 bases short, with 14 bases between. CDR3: CASSQGRGDEKLFF. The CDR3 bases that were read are TGTGCCAGTAGCCAGGGCAGGGGTGATGAAAAA.

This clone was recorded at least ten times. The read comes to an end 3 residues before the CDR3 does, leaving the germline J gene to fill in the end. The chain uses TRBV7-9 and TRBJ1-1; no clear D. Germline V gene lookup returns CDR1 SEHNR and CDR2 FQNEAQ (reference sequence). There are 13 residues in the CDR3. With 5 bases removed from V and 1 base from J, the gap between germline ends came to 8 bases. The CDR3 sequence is CASSPAGNTEAFF. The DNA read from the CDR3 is TGTGCCAGCAGCCCCGCGGGGAACACTGAA.

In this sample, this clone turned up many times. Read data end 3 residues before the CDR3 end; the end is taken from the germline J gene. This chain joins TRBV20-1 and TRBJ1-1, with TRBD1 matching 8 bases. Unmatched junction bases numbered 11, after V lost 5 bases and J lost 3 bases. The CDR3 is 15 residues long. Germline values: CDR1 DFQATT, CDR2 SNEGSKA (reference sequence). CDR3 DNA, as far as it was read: TGCAGTGCTTTATACAGGGGGTTCACCCACACTGAA. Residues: CSALYRGFTHTE. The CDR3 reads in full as CSALYRGFTHTEAFF.

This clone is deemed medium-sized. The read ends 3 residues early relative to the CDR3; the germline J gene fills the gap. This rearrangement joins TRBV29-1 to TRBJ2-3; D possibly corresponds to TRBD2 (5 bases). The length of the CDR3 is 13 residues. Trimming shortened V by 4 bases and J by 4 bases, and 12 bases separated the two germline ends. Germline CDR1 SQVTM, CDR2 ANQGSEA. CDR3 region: CSVVRGTPDTQYF. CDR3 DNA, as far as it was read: TGCAGCGTTGTTCGGGGAACCCCAGATACG.

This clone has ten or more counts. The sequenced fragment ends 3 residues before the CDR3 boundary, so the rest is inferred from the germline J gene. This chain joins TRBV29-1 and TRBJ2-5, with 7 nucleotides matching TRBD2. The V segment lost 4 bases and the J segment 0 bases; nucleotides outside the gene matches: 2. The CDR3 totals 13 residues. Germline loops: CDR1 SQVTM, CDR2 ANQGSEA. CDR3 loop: CSVVGGYQETQYF. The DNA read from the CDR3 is TGCAGCGTTGTCGGGGGGTACCAAGAGACC.

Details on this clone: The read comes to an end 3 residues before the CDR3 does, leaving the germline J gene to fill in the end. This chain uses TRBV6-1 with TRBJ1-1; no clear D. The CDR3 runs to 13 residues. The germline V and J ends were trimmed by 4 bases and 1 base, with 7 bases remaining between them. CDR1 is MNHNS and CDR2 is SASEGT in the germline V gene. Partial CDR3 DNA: TGTGCCAGCAGTGCCGGTGCGAACACTGAA. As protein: CASSAGANTE. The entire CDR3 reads CASSAGANTEAFF.

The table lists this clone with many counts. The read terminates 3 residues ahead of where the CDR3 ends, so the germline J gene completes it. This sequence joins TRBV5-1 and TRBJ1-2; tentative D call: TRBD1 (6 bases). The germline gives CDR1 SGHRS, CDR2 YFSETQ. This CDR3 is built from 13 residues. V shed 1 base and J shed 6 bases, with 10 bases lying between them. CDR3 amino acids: CASSLSRGDGYTF. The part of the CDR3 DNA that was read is TGCGCCAGCAGCTTGAGCAGGGGTGATGGC.

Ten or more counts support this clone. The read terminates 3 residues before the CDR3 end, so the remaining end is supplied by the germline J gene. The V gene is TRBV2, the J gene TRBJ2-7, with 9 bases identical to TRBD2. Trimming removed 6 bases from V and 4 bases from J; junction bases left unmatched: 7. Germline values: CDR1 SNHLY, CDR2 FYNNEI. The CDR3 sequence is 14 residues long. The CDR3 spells CASSVLAGPYEQYF. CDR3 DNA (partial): TGTGCCAGCAGCGTACTAGCGGGTCCGTACGAG.

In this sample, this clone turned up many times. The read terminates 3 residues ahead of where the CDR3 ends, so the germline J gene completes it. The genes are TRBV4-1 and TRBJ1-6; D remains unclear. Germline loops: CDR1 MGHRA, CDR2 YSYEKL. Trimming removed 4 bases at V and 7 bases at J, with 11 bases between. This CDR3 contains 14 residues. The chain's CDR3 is CASSPDGLNSPLHF. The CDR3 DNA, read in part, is TGCGCCAGCAGCCCGGACGGACTCAATTCACCC.

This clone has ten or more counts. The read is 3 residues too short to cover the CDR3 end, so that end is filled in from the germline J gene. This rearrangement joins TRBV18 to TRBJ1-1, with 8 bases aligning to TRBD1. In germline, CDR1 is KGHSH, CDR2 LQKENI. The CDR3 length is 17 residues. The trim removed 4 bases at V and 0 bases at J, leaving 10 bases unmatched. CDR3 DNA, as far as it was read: TGTGCCAGCTCACGAACGGAGGACAGGGCGCTGAACACTGAA. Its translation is CASSRTEDRALNTE. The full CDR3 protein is CASSRTEDRALNTEAFF.

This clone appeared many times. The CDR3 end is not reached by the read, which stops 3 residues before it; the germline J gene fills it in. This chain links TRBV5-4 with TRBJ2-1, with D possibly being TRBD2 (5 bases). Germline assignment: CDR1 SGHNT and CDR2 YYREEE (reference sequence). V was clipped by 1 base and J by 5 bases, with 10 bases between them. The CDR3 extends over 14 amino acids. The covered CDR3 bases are TGTGCCAGCAGCTTGCGGGGAAGTAACAATGAG. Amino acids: CASSLRGSNNE. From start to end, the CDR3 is CASSLRGSNNEQFF.

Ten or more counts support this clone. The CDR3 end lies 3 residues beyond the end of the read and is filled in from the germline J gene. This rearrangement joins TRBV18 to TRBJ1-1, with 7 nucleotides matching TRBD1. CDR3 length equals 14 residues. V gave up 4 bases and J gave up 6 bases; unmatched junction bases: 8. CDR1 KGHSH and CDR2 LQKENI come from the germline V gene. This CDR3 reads CASSLSRGTAEAFF. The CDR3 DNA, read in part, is TGTGCCAGCTCACTTTCACGGGGGACAGCTGAA.

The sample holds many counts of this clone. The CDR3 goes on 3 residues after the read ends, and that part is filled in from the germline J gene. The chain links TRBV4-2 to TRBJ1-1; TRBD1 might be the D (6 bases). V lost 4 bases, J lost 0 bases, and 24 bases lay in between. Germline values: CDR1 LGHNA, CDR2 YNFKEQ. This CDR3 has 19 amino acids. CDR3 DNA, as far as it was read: TGTGCCAGCAGCCCGCAGGGGCGGGCGGCGCCGGCCATGAACACTGAA. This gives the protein CASSPQGRAAPAMNTE. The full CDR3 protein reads CASSPQGRAAPAMNTEAFF.

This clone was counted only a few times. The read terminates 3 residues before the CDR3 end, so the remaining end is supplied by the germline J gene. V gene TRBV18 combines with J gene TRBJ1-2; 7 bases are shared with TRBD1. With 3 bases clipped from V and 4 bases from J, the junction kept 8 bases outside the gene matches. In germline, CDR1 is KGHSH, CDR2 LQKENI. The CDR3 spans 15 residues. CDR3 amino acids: CASSPPERGLYGYTF. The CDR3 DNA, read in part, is TGTGCCAGCTCACCCCCGGAGAGGGGGCTCTATGGC.

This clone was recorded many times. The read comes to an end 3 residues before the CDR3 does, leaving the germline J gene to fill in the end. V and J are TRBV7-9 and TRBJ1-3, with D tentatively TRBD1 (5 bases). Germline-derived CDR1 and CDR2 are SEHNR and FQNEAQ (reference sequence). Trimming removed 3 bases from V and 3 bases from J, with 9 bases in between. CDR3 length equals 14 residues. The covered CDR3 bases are TGTGCCAGCAGCTTGGGGGGATATGGAAACACC. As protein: CASSLGGYGNT. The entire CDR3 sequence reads CASSLGGYGNTIYF.

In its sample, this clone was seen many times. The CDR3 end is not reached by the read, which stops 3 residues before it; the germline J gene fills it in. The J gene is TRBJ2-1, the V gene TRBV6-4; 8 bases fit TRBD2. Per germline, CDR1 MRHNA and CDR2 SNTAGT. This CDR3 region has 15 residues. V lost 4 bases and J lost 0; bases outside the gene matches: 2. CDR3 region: CASSVAGGSYNEQFF. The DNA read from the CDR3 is TGTGCCAGCAGTGTCGCGGGGGGCTCCTACAATGAG.